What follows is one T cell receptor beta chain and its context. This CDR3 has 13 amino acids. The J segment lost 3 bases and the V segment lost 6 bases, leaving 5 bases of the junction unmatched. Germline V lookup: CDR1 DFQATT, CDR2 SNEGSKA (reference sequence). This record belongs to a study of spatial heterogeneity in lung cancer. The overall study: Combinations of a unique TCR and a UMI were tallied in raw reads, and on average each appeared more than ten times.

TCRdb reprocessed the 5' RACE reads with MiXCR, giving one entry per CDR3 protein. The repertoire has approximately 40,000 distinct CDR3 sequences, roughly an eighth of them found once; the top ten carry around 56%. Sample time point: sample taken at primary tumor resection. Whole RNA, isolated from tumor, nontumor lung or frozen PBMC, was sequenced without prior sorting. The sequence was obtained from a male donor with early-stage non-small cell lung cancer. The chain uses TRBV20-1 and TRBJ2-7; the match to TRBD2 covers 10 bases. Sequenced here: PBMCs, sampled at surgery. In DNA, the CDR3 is TGCAGTGCGGGACTAGCGCAACGCTACGAGCAGTACTTC. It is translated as CSAGLAQRYEQYF.